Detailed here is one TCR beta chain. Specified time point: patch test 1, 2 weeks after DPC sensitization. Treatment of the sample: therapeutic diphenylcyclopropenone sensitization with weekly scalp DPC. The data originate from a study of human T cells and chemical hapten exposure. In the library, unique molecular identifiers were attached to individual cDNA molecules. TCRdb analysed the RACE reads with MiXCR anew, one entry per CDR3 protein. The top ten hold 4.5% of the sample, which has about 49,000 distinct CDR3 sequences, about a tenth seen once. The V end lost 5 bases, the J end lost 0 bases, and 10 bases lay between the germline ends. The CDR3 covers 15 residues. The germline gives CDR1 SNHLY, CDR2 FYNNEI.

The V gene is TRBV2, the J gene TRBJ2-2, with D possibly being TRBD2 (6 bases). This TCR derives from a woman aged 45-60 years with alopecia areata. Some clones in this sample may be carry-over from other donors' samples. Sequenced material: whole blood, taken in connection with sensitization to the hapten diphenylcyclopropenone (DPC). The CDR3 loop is CASSRGFANTGELFF. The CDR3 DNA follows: TGTGCCAGCAGTCGGGGGTTCGCGAACACCGGGGAGCTGTTTTTT. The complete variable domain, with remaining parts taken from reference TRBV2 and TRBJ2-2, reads EPEVTQTPSHQVTQMGQEVILRCVPISNHLYFYWYRQILGQKVEFLVSFYNNEISEKSEIFDDQFSVERPDGSNFTLKIRSTKLEDSAMYFCASSRGFANTGELFFGEGSRLTVL.